This T cell receptor beta chain comes out of a study of neurological immune-mediated disorders (dated by TCRdb to between 2019 and 2020). Broadly, across the study: Among the approximately 34 multiple sclerosis patients, relapsing-remitting MS accounted for approximately 31 and secondary progressive MS accounted for 3. The study compared peripheral blood TCR-beta repertoires of HTLV-I-associated myelopathy (HAM/TSP) patients, multiple sclerosis patients and healthy controls using UMI-based sequencing. The approximately 100 TCR-beta libraries included longitudinal samples, technical triplicates and paired sorted CD4+ and CD8+ T-cell subsets alongside PBMC samples. Of the 68 subjects in the cohort, about 14 were HAM/TSP patients, about 34 were multiple sclerosis patients, and about 20 were healthy controls. Results the study describes overall, beyond this receptor: TCR clonal expansion was highest in HAM/TSP patients and lowest in MS patients, with MS patients falling below even healthy controls. Across subjects, expanded clones never shared an identical CDR3 amino acid sequence, which suggests that the TCR-beta repertoires in every group were private. Phylogenetic analysis grouped repertoires from 18 of 34 MS patients into a cluster of related CDR3 sequences, suggesting a possible repertoire-level signature. The MS cluster was not associated with any clinical or MRI features, and the authors stated that larger cohorts are needed.

From its cysteine to its phenylalanine, the CDR3 spans 14 amino acids. Only CDR3 DNA remains: 42 bases, in frame from the first base. CDR1 is given as DFQATT and CDR2 as SNEGSKA, both from the germline V gene (reference sequence). V trim: 4 bases; J trim: 1 base; unmatched bases: 5. This clonotype came up many times. Its antigen has not been determined. No qualities accompany the bases; no much larger clone lies one base away. cDNA was synthesized by template-switch 5'RACE using a primer carrying a 10-nucleotide random unique molecular identifier by which each TCR transcript was tagged. Each sequencing run produced over 160 million TCR-beta sequences covering 15-18 subjects. Total RNA was extracted with the RNeasy kit. The KAPA Real-time Library Amplification kit was used to amplify TCR-beta VDJ regions with primers for the TCR constant region and the 5'RACE anchor. A first PCR added sample indexes and Illumina adaptors, and a second PCR then raised library yield. After purification with Ampure beads, the TCR product of roughly 650 bp was size-selected on a 2% E-gel SizeSelection system. Before pooling, libraries had their quality checked on a Bioanalyzer, their concentration measured with Qubit, and their quantity determined with the Kapa Library Quantification kit. Paired-end 2 x 150 bp sequencing of the libraries was performed on an Illumina HiSeq 2500. To increase sequence diversity, about 25-31% phiX was spiked into each library pool. From the authors' description of their analysis: The UMI-based MiGEC pipeline processed quality-filtered reads and removed over 75% of raw TCR sequences during error correction. IMGT germline references were used for aligning VDJ genes, and each clonotype was defined as a unique CDR3 amino acid sequence together with its V-J genes. Clonal expansion, Shannon diversity and CDR3 relatedness (CalcPairwiseDistances, ClusterSamples) were evaluated with VDJtools, and phylogenetic trees were built with CLCbio workbench. Using coefficient-of-variation modelling across technical triplicates, the study counted a clone as expanded if it had at least 8 unique UMIs. TCRdb's own reprocessing of the public reads used fastp at Q25 and MiXCR and kept productive beta chains. Identical CDR3 proteins give one entry, which carries the most common genes and DNA. These V and J calls derive from TCRdb rather than the authors' analysis. This sample lists around 61,000 distinct CDR3 sequences; roughly 5.6% were detected once. About 5% of the sample lies in the top ten.

For the unsorted PBMC libraries, 2 million PBMCs were stored in RNAlater at -80 degrees C until RNA extraction and were used to generate the libraries. Multiple sclerosis patients were enrolled in a US clinical protocol evaluating disease progression by magnetic resonance imaging. Peripheral blood was subjected to Ficoll-Hypaque density gradient centrifugation to isolate PBMCs, which were then cryopreserved in liquid nitrogen. The sequence came from a human donor with multiple sclerosis. The donor label of this sample is uncertain. Source material: PBMCs. The V gene is TRBV20-1 and the J gene is TRBJ2-7; 9 bases in the middle match TRBD1. CDR3 sequence: CSATATGGSYEQYF. The nucleotide sequence is TGCAGTGCTACCGCGACAGGGGGTTCCTACGAGCAGTACTTC.